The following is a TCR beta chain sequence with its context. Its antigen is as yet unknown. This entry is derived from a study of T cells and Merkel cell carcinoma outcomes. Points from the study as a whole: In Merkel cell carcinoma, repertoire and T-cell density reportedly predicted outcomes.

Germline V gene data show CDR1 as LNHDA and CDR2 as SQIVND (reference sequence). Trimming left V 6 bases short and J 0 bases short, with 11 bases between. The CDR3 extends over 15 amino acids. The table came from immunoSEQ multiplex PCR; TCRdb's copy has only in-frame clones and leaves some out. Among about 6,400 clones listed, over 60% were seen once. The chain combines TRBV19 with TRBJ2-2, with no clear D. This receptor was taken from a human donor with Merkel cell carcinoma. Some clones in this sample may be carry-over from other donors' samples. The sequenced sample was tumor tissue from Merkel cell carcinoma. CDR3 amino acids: CASRSPLTNTGELFF. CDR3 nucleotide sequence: TGTGCCAGTAGATCTCCCCTCACGAACACCGGGGAGCTGTTTTTT.